The next 7 T cell receptor beta chains were all read from a single sample in a study of CD8+ T cells in alopecia areata (dated by TCRdb to about 2018). The library was produced with the immunoSEQ multiplex PCR assay. To provide template for TCR sequencing, every sample had RNA extracted and reverse transcribed into cDNA. Held by TCRdb, this immuneACCESS table contains in-frame sequences only and omits some clones. Under half of the omission traces to an unresolved V gene where checked; the cause of the rest is unknown. The sample profile shows 150,000 to 200,000 clones; about 60% of them were found once. The ten biggest clones cover 10% to 15% of the sample. The intended sense of this specimen's time point label: around 22 weeks on oral tofacitinib. The meaning of the sample's treatment or condition label: oral pan-JAK inhibitor, 5-10 mg twice daily. The source material was CD8+ T cells sorted from blood, sampled at week 24, from a patient treated with tofacitinib. These TCRs come from a human donor with alopecia areata.

The rearrangement uses TRBV6-5 and TRBJ2-5; D remains unclear. The CDR3 is 14 residues long. Germline CDR1 and CDR2: MNHEY and SVGAGI. Trimming cost V 6 bases and J 2 bases, with 13 bases left between them. The CDR3: CASSPVDLQETQYF. In DNA, the CDR3 is TGTGCCAGCAGCCCCGTGGATTTACAAGAGACCCAGTACTTC.

The chain's CDR3 is CASSPHQPQHF. CDR3 in DNA: TGTGCCAGCAGCCCCCATCAGCCCCAGCATTTT. V is TRBV13 and J is TRBJ1-5; D ambiguous. V lost 5 bases and J 5 bases, leaving 4 bases between the germline ends. CDR3 length equals 11 residues. CDR1 and CDR2 from the germline V gene are PRHDT and FYEKMQ (reference sequence).

This rearrangement joins TRBV7-9 to TRBJ2-1; perhaps TRBD2 as D (6 bases). V lost 5 bases and J lost 3, with 14 bases in between. CDR3 size: 15 residues. Germline loops: CDR1 SEHNR, CDR2 FQNEAQ (reference sequence). CDR3 nucleotides: TGTGCCAGCAGCCCCTCGGGAGCAAGCTACAATGAGCAGTTCTTC. Amino acid sequence: CASSPSGASYNEQFF.

This rearrangement joins TRBV10-3 to TRBJ1-5; no reliable D call. The V end lost 3 bases, the J end lost 2 bases, and 2 bases lay between the germline ends. This CDR3 is 12 amino acids long. CDR1 ENHRY and CDR2 SYGVKD come from the germline V gene. DNA of the CDR3: TGTGCCATCAGTGATGGCAATCAGCCCCAGCATTTT. Translating gives CAISDGNQPQHF.

This clone was picked up a small number of times. The genes are TRBV27 and TRBJ1-5; D is perhaps TRBD1 (5 bases). The V end lost 5 bases, the J end lost 4 bases, and 6 bases lay between the germline ends. CDR1 is MNHEY, CDR2 SMNVEV, per germline (reference sequence). This CDR3 contains 12 residues. This CDR3 reads CASSPGNQPQHF. The CDR3 nucleotides read TGTGCCAGCAGTCCAGGGAATCAGCCCCAGCATTTT.

This clone was counted only a few times. This rearrangement joins TRBV5-6 to TRBJ2-7; TRBD1 is a possible D gene (6 bases). CDR1 and CDR2 (germline): SGHDT, YYEEEE. This CDR3 has 15 residues. V was trimmed by 4 bases and J by 12 bases, leaving 26 bases between them. The CDR3 DNA reads TGTGCCAGCAGCCCCGACCGGGACACCCTTAGAACAGCGTACTTC. It yields the protein CASSPDRDTLRTAYF.

The rearrangement links TRBV5-6 to TRBJ2-2; D is perhaps TRBD1 (5 bases). V shed 4 bases and J shed 7 bases, with 17 bases lying between them. Germline V lookup: CDR1 SGHDT, CDR2 YYEEEE. The CDR3 consists of 15 residues. CDR3 nucleotide sequence: TGTGCCAGCAGCCAGGGTCAGGCTTACATCGGGGAGCTGTTTTTT. It yields the protein CASSQGQAYIGELFF.